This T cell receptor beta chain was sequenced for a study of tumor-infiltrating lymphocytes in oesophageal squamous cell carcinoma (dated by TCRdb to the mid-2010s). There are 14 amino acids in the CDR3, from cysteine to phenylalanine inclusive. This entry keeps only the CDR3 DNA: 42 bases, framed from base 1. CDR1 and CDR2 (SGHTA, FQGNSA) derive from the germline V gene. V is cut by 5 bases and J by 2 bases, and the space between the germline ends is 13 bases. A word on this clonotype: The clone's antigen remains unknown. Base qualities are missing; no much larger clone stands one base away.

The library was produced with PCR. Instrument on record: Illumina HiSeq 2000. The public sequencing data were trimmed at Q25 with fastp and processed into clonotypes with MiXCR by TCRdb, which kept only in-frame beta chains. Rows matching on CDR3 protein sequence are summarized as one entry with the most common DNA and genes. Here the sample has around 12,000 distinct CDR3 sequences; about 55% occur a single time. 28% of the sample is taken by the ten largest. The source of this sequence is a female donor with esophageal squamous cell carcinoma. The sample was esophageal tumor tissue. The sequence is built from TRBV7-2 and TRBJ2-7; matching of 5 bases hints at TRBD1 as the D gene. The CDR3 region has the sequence CASSKAVDTYEQYF. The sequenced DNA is TGTGCCAGCAGCAAAGCCGTGGACACCTACGAGCAGTACTTC.